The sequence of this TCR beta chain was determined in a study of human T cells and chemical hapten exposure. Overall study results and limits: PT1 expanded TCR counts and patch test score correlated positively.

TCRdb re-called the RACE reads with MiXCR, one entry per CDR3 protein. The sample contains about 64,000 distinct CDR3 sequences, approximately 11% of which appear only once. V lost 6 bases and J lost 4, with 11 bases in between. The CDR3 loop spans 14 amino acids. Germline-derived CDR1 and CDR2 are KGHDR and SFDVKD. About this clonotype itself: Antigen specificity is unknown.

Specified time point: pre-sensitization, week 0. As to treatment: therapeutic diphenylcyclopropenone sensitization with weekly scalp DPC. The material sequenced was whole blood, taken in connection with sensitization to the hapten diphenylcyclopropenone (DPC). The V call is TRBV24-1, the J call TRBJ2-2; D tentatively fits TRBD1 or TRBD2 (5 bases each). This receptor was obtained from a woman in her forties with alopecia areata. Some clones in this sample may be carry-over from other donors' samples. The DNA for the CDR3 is TGTGCCACCAGTTACGGGACGGCCACCGGGGAGCTGTTTTTT. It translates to CATSYGTATGELFF.